The 27 T cell receptor beta chains below all came from one sample that was sequenced in a study of T cell responses to AZD1222 COVID-19 vaccine. Assay used: immunoSEQ multiplex PCR; TCRdb lists only in-frame clones, some missing. Among around 60,000 clones listed, 65% to 85% were seen once. The starting material was peripheral blood, obtained 28 days after the second AZD1222 dose. The receptors come from an adult who received the AZD1222 COVID-19 vaccine.

The rearrangement joins TRBV6-5 to TRBJ2-1; no clear D. Between the trimmed V and J ends, which lost 8 bases and 0 bases, there was a span of 8 bases. The V gene's germline CDR1 is MNHEY and CDR2 SVGAGI. The CDR3 totals 13 residues. DNA of the CDR3: TGTGCCAGCTCGCCGAGCTCCTACAATGAGCAGTTCTTC. It specifies CASSPSSYNEQFF.

The DNA of the CDR3 is TGTGCCAGCAGCGTGCGGGAGGGCCCGTACAATGAGCAGTTCTTC. This gives the protein CASSVREGPYNEQFF. The chain links TRBV7-8 to TRBJ2-1; 9 bases are a match to TRBD2. The ends lost 5 bases at V and 4 bases at J; junction bases unmatched: 6. The germline CDR1 and CDR2 sequences are SGHVS and FQNEAQ. This CDR3 comprises 15 residues.

The CDR3 DNA reads as TGTGCCATCAGTGAGTTGGGACTAGCGGGAGTTGATGAGACCCAGTACTTC. Translated: CAISELGLAGVDETQYF. V gene TRBV10-3 combines with J gene TRBJ2-5; 14 positions match TRBD2. Unmatched junction bases numbered 6, after V lost 1 base and J lost 5 bases. The CDR3 is 17 amino acids. CDR1 ENHRY and CDR2 SYGVKD come from the germline V gene.

CDR3 protein: CASSTRLDQETQYF. The CDR3 DNA sequence: TGTGCCAGCAGCACCCGACTCGACCAAGAGACCCAGTACTTC. The rearrangement joins TRBV14 to TRBJ2-5; no clear D gene. CDR3 size: 14 residues. Germline V CDR1 and CDR2: SGHDN, FVKESK. With 5 bases removed from V and 0 bases from J, the gap between germline ends came to 10 bases. The entire variable domain, with the rest obtained from reference TRBV14 and TRBJ2-5, is as follows: EAGVTQFPSHSVIEKGQTVTLRCDPISGHDNLYWYRRVMGKEIKFLLHFVKESKQDESGMPNNRFLAERTGGTYSTLKVQPAELEDSGVYFCASSTRLDQETQYFGPGTRLLVL.

The V call is TRBV19, the J call TRBJ2-5; D might be TRBD1 or TRBD2, each matching 6 bases. CDR3 length: 15 residues. Between the trimmed V and J ends, which lost 4 bases and 5 bases, there was a span of 17 bases. Germline V lookup: CDR1 LNHDA, CDR2 SQIVND (reference sequence). The CDR3: CASSTRTVGGETQYF. CDR3 coding DNA: TGTGCCAGTAGTACCAGGACAGTAGGAGGGGAGACCCAGTACTTC.

DNA of the CDR3: TGTGCCATCAGGGGCCTCTACGGTGAGCAGTTCTTC. Protein product: CAIRGLYGEQFF. The chain employs TRBV10-3 and TRBJ2-1; no clear D. The V end lost 6 bases, the J end lost 9 bases, and 12 bases lay between the germline ends. The CDR3 sequence is 12 residues long. Germline V gene lookup returns CDR1 ENHRY and CDR2 SYGVKD.

This sequence joins TRBV2 and TRBJ1-5, with a tentative D call TRBD1 (5 bases). Trimming left V 4 bases short and J 3 bases short, with 10 bases between. The CDR3 has 14 residues. Per germline, CDR1 SNHLY and CDR2 FYNNEI. The CDR3 DNA reads as TGTGCCAGCAGTGGGACATCTTTCAATCAGCCCCAGCATTTT. This sequence encodes CASSGTSFNQPQHF.

This clone was detected only a few times. The rearrangement uses TRBV5-5 and TRBJ2-1, with 10 bases matching TRBD2. J lost 0 bases, V lost 0 bases, and 12 bases had no gene match. The germline CDR1 and CDR2 sequences are SGHKS and YYEKEE (reference sequence). This CDR3 has 20 residues. The CDR3 DNA sequence: TGTGCCAGCAGCTTGGATTTGCCTAGCGGGAGTTCAAGCTCCTACAATGAGCAGTTCTTC. Protein sequence: CASSLDLPSGSSSSYNEQFF.

The chain joins TRBV13 to TRBJ2-5; no reliable D call. The CDR3 is made up of 15 amino acids. V lost 5 bases and J 1 base, leaving 14 bases between the germline ends. The germline gives CDR1 PRHDT, CDR2 FYEKMQ (reference sequence). CDR3 protein: CASSPLGPGQETQYF. In DNA form, the CDR3 reads TGTGCCAGCAGCCCTCTTGGGCCAGGCCAAGAGACCCAGTACTTC.

The V and J genes are TRBV6-6 and TRBJ2-1, with a weak D call TRBD2 (6 bases). Germline CDR1 is MNHNY and CDR2 is SVGAGI (reference sequence). V gave up 5 bases and J gave up 0 bases, with 26 bases separating them. This CDR3 is built from 20 residues. CDR3 protein: CASSRPLVAGTPSSYNEQFF. DNA for the CDR3: TGTGCCAGCAGTCGCCCCTTGGTGGCGGGGACCCCGAGCTCCTACAATGAGCAGTTCTTC.

This chain uses TRBV30 with TRBJ1-1; 7 bases agree with TRBD1. Germline CDR1 GTSNPN, CDR2 SVGIG (reference sequence). CDR3 size: 13 residues. V lost 0 bases to trimming and J lost 4 bases; unmatched junction nucleotides: 2. The CDR3 DNA is TGTGCCTGGAGTGTAGGGGGCCTCACTGAAGCTTTCTTT. Translating gives CAWSVGGLTEAFF.

The chain joins TRBV11-2 to TRBJ2-3, with 10 bases matching TRBD2. V was clipped by 2 bases and J by 2 bases; unmatched bases: 4. Germline CDR1 is SGHAT and CDR2 is FQNNGV. The CDR3 has 16 residues. The CDR3: CASSLRTSGFTDTQYF. The CDR3 DNA reads as TGTGCCAGCAGCTTACGGACTAGCGGTTTCACAGATACGCAGTATTTT.

This chain connects TRBV28 to TRBJ2-7; 8 nucleotides agree with TRBD2. The CDR3 is made up of 15 amino acids. Germline V lookup: CDR1 MDHEN, CDR2 SYDVKM. Germline trimming cut 3 bases from V and 5 bases from J; bases unmatched to any gene: 9. CDR3 amino acids: CASSLAGLGIHEQYF. The CDR3 coding sequence is TGTGCCAGCAGTTTGGCGGGACTAGGAATCCACGAGCAGTACTTC.

A word on this clone: Sequence at one end of the junction differs from germline and may be a read error. The chain combines TRBV6-5 with TRBJ2-7; D is uncertain. The CDR3 covers 14 residues. The germline gives CDR1 MNHEY, CDR2 SVGAGI. The CDR3 DNA reads TGTGCCAGCAGTAACTCCGTGAGTTCCTACGAGCAGTACTTC. It yields the protein CASSNSVSSYEQYF.

This clone was observed once. This sequence joins TRBV5-1 and TRBJ1-5; D gene uncertain. The CDR3 length is 13 residues. From germline, CDR1 is SGHRS and CDR2 YFSETQ. Trimming stripped 5 bases from V and 3 bases from J, with 9 bases between. CDR3 coding DNA: TGCGCCAGCAGAGTAGATCACAATCAGCCCCAGCATTTT. As protein: CASRVDHNQPQHF.

This clone has only a few counts. The rearrangement joins TRBV30 to TRBJ1-4, with unresolved D. CDR1 GTSNPN and CDR2 SVGIG come from the germline V gene (reference sequence). This CDR3 has 13 amino acids. Trimming took off 2 bases at V and 8 bases at J, with 12 bases between the two ends. CDR3 in amino acids: CAWSSRAWEKLFF. DNA for the CDR3: TGTGCCTGGAGTTCACGGGCGTGGGAAAAACTGTTTTTT.

The chain is built from TRBV19 and TRBJ1-5; 8 nucleotides match TRBD1. With V trimmed by 5 bases and J by 6 bases, 9 bases remained unmatched. The length of the CDR3 is 15 residues. Germline V gives CDR1 LNHDA, CDR2 SQIVND (reference sequence). CDR3 nucleotide sequence: TGTGCCAGTAGTCCCAGGACAGGGCAAGGTCAGCCCCAGCATTTT. Translated, it gives CASSPRTGQGQPQHF.

CDR3 in amino acids: CATRQTNQPQHF. Here the CDR3 DNA reads TGTGCCACCAGACAGACCAATCAGCCCCAGCATTTT. This sequence joins TRBV28 and TRBJ1-5; TRBD1 is a possible D gene (5 bases). The germline gives CDR1 MDHEN, CDR2 SYDVKM. The V gene lost 10 bases and the J gene lost 3 bases, with 10 bases spanning the gap. The CDR3 consists of 12 residues. The variable domain in full, completed from reference TRBV28 and TRBJ1-5, reads DVKVTQSSRYLVKRTGEKVFLECVQDMDHENMFWYRQDPGLGLRLIYFSYDVKMKEKGDIPEGYSVSREKKERFSLILESASTNQTSMYLCATRQTNQPQHFGDGTRLSIL.

The J gene is TRBJ2-7, the V gene TRBV7-2; 11 bases line up with TRBD2. CDR1 SGHTA and CDR2 FQGNSA come from the germline V gene. V trimming: 3 bases; J trimming: 1 base; junction bases outside the gene matches: 5. The CDR3 is made up of 16 amino acids. CDR3 region: CASSFTTSGISYEQYF. DNA of the CDR3: TGTGCCAGCAGCTTTACGACTAGCGGGATTTCCTACGAGCAGTACTTC.

The CDR3 nucleotides read TGCAGCGTCCTGGGACTAGCGGGCCTCGCGAACACCGGGGAGCTGTTTTTT. Translation: CSVLGLAGLANTGELFF. The chain combines TRBV29-1 with TRBJ2-2; TRBD2 agrees at 12 bases. With V trimmed by 6 bases and J by 0 bases, 8 bases remained unmatched. In germline, CDR1 is SQVTM, CDR2 ANQGSEA. The CDR3 runs to 17 residues.

The chain recombines TRBV28 with TRBJ2-1; 10 nucleotides agree with TRBD1. This CDR3 comprises 16 residues. Germline V gene lookup returns CDR1 MDHEN and CDR2 SYDVKM. Losses at the gene ends were 2 bases for V and 14 bases for J; bases not matched to a gene: 15. The CDR3 sequence is CASSLGTGVVQRLEFF. DNA for the CDR3: TGTGCCAGCAGTTTAGGGACAGGGGTAGTGCAACGCTTGGAGTTCTTC.

The CDR3 nucleotides are TGTGCCAGCAGTTTTACGGGACAGAACTACAATGAGCAGTTCTTC. It encodes CASSFTGQNYNEQFF. The rearrangement links TRBV27 to TRBJ2-1; 7 nucleotides match TRBD1. After removal of 3 bases from V and 3 bases from J, the junction contained 5 bases not matched to a gene. The germline gives CDR1 MNHEY, CDR2 SMNVEV (reference sequence). The CDR3 runs 15 residues.

This clone was found once. The V gene is TRBV12-5, the J gene TRBJ1-5; D unclear. V lost 1 base to trimming and J lost 8 bases, with 9 bases between them. Germline CDR1 LGHNT, CDR2 FRNRAP. The CDR3 has 13 residues. CDR3 loop: CASGLGQTEPQHF. The CDR3 DNA is TGTGCTAGTGGTTTGGGGCAGACCGAGCCCCAGCATTTT.

The V and J genes are TRBV11-2 and TRBJ2-2; D is possibly TRBD2 (5 bases). The CDR3 is 15 residues long. V lost 6 bases and J 0 bases, leaving 11 bases between the germline ends. Per germline, CDR1 SGHAT and CDR2 FQNNGV. CDR3 loop: CASRRPGSNTGELFF. Written as DNA, the CDR3 is TGTGCCAGCAGGCGCCCGGGGTCGAACACCGGGGAGCTGTTTTTT.

The chain carries TRBV9 and TRBJ2-5; 7 bases fit TRBD2. Germline V gene sequence: CDR1 SGDLS, CDR2 YYNGEE. The J segment lost 4 bases and the V segment lost 0 bases, leaving 3 bases of the junction unmatched. The CDR3 runs to 14 residues. Written as DNA, the CDR3 is TGTGCCAGCAGCGTAGTGCCGGGGGGAGAGACCCAGTACTTC. It codes for CASSVVPGGETQYF.

This chain joins TRBV5-1 and TRBJ2-7; the D is unclear. This CDR3 region has 14 residues. V was pared by 0 bases and J by 1 base, with 8 bases between. Germline V CDR1 and CDR2: SGHRS, YFSETQ. CDR3 protein: CASSLEVLSYEQYF. In DNA, the CDR3 is TGCGCCAGCAGCTTGGAGGTCCTATCCTACGAGCAGTACTTC.

This clone was recorded a few times. This chain connects TRBV3-1 (or the pseudogene TRBV3-2) to TRBJ2-2; 9 bases are a match to TRBD2. V lost 1 base and J lost 6; bases outside the gene matches: 3. From germline, CDR1 is LGHDT and CDR2 YNNKEL (reference sequence). The CDR3 is 15 residues long. Here the CDR3 reads CASSQGLAGAGELFF. Here the CDR3 DNA reads TGTGCCAGCAGCCAAGGATTAGCGGGAGCCGGGGAGCTGTTTTTT.